The 2 T cell receptor beta chains below come from one sample, sequenced in a study of cytomegalovirus exposure and HLA in healthy donors. It was with 60 Vbeta and 13 Jbeta primers that the PCR ran. Clones were read by immunoSEQ multiplex PCR, and TCRdb kept only the in-frame ones, dropping some. Among 150,000 or so clones listed, around 76% were seen once. Sequences were obtained from PBMCs. Source of these receptors: a female donor in good health and CMV-seronegative.

The V gene is TRBV30, the J gene TRBJ1-1; 11 nucleotides align to TRBD1. Per germline, CDR1 GTSNPN and CDR2 SVGIG (reference sequence). The junction had 6 bases not matched to a gene; V was cut back by 0 bases and J by 6 bases. The CDR3 loop spans 15 amino acids. The CDR3 spells CAWSVMWTGGSEAFF. The CDR3 coding sequence is TGTGCCTGGAGTGTAATGTGGACAGGGGGCTCTGAAGCTTTCTTT.

The chain carries TRBV5-6 and TRBJ1-2; D remains ambiguous. V gave up 6 bases and J gave up 4 bases, with 13 bases separating them. This CDR3 region has 13 residues. Per germline, CDR1 SGHDT and CDR2 YYEEEE. The CDR3 region has the DNA TGTGCCAGCACCAGGAGGGTTGGCTATGGCTACACCTTC. Translating gives CASTRRVGYGYTF.